This entry lists 2 T cell receptor beta chains sequenced from one sample in a study of blood T cell repertoires in COVID-19. Assay: immunoSEQ multiplex PCR; the TCRdb copy retains only in-frame clones and omits some. Here the sample spans about 81,000 clones, about nine tenths being singletons. Input material: peripheral blood. All receptors come from a woman aged 50 to 65 in a cohort sampled during active COVID-19.

V usage is TRBV5-1 and J usage is TRBJ1-4, with a tentative D call TRBD1 (5 bases). The CDR3 loop spans 15 amino acids. Germline V CDR1 and CDR2: SGHRS, YFSETQ. Trimming pared 0 bases from V and 5 bases from J, leaving 11 bases between. CDR3 loop: CASSLAGIENEKLFF. As DNA, the CDR3 is TGCGCCAGCAGCTTGGCAGGGATTGAGAATGAAAAACTGTTTTTT.

The V call is TRBV27, the J call TRBJ1-5; TRBD1 matches at 8 bases. From germline, CDR1 is MNHEY and CDR2 SMNVEV (reference sequence). Losses at the gene ends were 2 bases for V and 4 bases for J; bases not matched to a gene: 1. The CDR3 loop spans 14 amino acids. The CDR3, as DNA: TGTGCCAGCAGTTTAAACAGGGGGAATCAGCCCCAGCATTTT. It yields the protein CASSLNRGNQPQHF.